One and the same sample provided the 5 T cell receptor beta chains below, sequenced in a study of radiotherapy plus CTLA-4 blockade in lung cancer. Assay: immunoSEQ multiplex PCR; the TCRdb copy retains only in-frame clones and omits some. Among about 66,000 clones listed, approximately 83% were seen once. The material was peripheral blood, obtained from a patient treated with radiotherapy plus ipilimumab. The receptors here all came from a human donor with non-small cell lung cancer who had a partial response to radiotherapy plus ipilimumab.

The chain uses TRBV27 and TRBJ2-3; 8 nucleotides match TRBD1. There are 17 residues in the CDR3. Unmatched junction bases numbered 15, after V lost 10 bases and J lost 0 bases. Germline CDR1 is MNHEY and CDR2 is SMNVEV (reference sequence). CDR3 in amino acids: CAKTSVTGTGSTDTQYF. The CDR3 nucleotides are TGTGCCAAGACAAGTGTAACCGGGACAGGCAGCACAGATACGCAGTATTTT.

V usage is TRBV28 and J usage is TRBJ2-5, with D possibly TRBD2 on 5 matching bases. The DNA end favors TRBJ2-7, so the J call may be wrong. The CDR3 has 14 amino acids. Germline V gene data show CDR1 as MDHEN and CDR2 as SYDVKM. This chain's CDR3 is CASTTRLLPYEQYF. The CDR3 DNA follows: TGTGCCAGCACCACTAGACTGTTACCCTACGAGCAGTACTTC.

The genes are TRBV19 and TRBJ1-2; 11 positions match TRBD1. The CDR3 consists of 14 residues. CDR1 and CDR2 from the germline V gene are LNHDA and SQIVND (reference sequence). The V and J ends lost 3 bases and 8 bases, in that order; junction bases with no gene match: 5. CDR3 region: CASSMGQGVRGYTF. The CDR3 nucleotides read TGTGCCAGTAGTATGGGACAGGGGGTGCGCGGCTACACCTTC.

The chain uses TRBV25-1 and TRBJ1-1, with 7 bases fitting TRBD1. V gave up 6 bases and J gave up 1 base; unmatched junction bases: 2. The CDR3 loop spans 13 amino acids. CDR1 and CDR2 from the germline V gene are MGHDK and SYGVNS. CDR3 sequence: CASRDRRNTEAFF. In DNA, the CDR3 is TGTGCCAGCAGGGACAGGAGGAACACTGAAGCTTTCTTT.

The chain has TRBV7-6 and TRBJ1-4; unclear D gene. Germline CDR1 reads SGHVS; CDR2 reads FNYEAQ. The CDR3 contains 13 residues. Deletions cut 5 bases from V and 10 bases from J, with 14 bases between. In DNA form, the CDR3 reads TGTGCCAGCAGCCCTCGAGCCGATCCAAAACTGTTTTTT. Its translation is CASSPRADPKLFF.